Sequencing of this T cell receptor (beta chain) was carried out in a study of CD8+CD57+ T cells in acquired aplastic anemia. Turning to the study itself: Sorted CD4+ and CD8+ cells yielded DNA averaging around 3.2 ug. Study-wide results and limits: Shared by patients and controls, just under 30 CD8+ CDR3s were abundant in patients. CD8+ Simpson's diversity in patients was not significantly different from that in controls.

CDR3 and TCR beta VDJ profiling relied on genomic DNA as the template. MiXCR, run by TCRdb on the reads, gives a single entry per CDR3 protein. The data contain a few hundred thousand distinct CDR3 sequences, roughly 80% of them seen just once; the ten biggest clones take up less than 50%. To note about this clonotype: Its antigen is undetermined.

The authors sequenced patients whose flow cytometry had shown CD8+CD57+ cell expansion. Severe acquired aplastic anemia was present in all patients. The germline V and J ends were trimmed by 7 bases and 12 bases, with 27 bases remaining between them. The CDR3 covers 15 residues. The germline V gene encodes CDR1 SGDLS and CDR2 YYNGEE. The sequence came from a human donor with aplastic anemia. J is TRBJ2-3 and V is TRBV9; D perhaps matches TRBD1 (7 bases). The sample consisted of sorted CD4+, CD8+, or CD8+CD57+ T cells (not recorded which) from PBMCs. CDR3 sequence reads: CASGAGTDTRDFQYF. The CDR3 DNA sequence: TGTGCCAGCGGCGCGGGGACAGATACGCGGGATTTTCAGTATTTT.